A single sample is the source of the 16 T cell receptor beta chains below, sequenced in a study of blood T cell repertoires in COVID-19. Using immunoSEQ multiplex PCR, the repertoire was profiled, and TCRdb retains in-frame clones only, with some absent. The table has some 180,000 clones, 76% seen once. Sequences were obtained from peripheral blood. The source of these receptors is a woman aged 45 to 65 with active or convalescent COVID-19.

This clone has a single count. V usage is TRBV19 and J usage is TRBJ1-5, with D possibly being TRBD1 (5 bases). The CDR3 is 14 amino acids. Germline CDR1 and CDR2: LNHDA and SQIVND (reference sequence). The germline V and J ends were trimmed by 6 bases and 6 bases, with 15 bases remaining between them. The CDR3 protein is CASRREGTGQPQHF. The CDR3 DNA is TGTGCCAGTAGAAGGGAGGGGACGGGTCAGCCCCAGCATTTT.

V is TRBV5-1 and J is TRBJ2-3; TRBD2 aligns across 15 bases. Germline-derived CDR1 and CDR2 are SGHRS and YFSETQ. After removal of 0 bases from V and 4 bases from J, the junction contained 6 bases not matched to a gene. This CDR3 has 18 amino acids. CDR3 region: CASSLAYGLAGGPDTQYF. The CDR3 nucleotides are TGCGCCAGCAGCTTGGCGTACGGACTAGCGGGGGGGCCAGATACGCAGTATTTT. The full variable domain, with the rest looked up from reference TRBV5-1 and TRBJ2-3, is KAGVTQTPRYLIKTRGQQVTLSCSPISGHRSVSWYQQTPGQGLQFLFEYFSETQRNKGNFPGRFSGRQFSNSRSEMNVSTLELGDSALYLCASSLAYGLAGGPDTQYFGPGTRLTVL.

The CDR3 DNA reads TGTGCCAGCGGACACCGGGGACTAGCGGCTAATGAGCAGTTCTTC. It specifies CASGHRGLAANEQFF. This chain joins TRBV28 and TRBJ2-1, with 11 nucleotides matching TRBD2. The V gene's germline CDR1 is MDHEN and CDR2 SYDVKM. V shed 8 bases, J shed 7 bases, and the junction held 10 bases outside the gene matches. The CDR3 totals 15 residues.

This clone was detected once. The chain has TRBV28 and TRBJ2-2, with TRBD1 matching 8 bases. There are 16 residues in the CDR3. From germline, CDR1 is MDHEN and CDR2 SYDVKM. V lost 8 bases, J lost 5 bases, and 13 bases stayed unmatched. CDR3 loop: CASGMTGEMKTGELFF. The DNA of the CDR3 is TGTGCCAGCGGAATGACAGGGGAGATGAAAACCGGGGAGCTGTTTTTT.

The chain has TRBV15 and TRBJ2-3, with TRBD2 identical over 8 bases. The CDR3 runs to 17 residues. The V and J ends lost 4 bases and 2 bases, in that order; junction bases with no gene match: 11. In germline, CDR1 is LNHNV, CDR2 YYDKDF (reference sequence). The CDR3 sequence: CATSKGVTSGPTDTQYF. The CDR3 region has the DNA TGTGCCACCAGCAAGGGGGTAACTAGCGGACCCACAGATACGCAGTATTTT.

V is TRBV7-9 and J is TRBJ2-3; TRBD2 agrees at 11 bases. The germline V gene has CDR1 SEHNR and CDR2 FQNEAQ (reference sequence). The CDR3 has 19 residues. V was clipped by 5 bases and J by 5 bases; unmatched bases: 18. The CDR3 DNA reads TGTGCCAGCAGCAAGGGACTAGCGGTGGCGGCTGGGGGGAAAGATACGCAGTATTTT. Its translation: CASSKGLAVAAGGKDTQYF.

The chain carries TRBV7-3 and TRBJ2-3; maybe TRBD2 (6 bases). This CDR3 spans 13 amino acids. The V end was cut by 5 bases, the J end by 7 bases, with 13 bases between. CDR1 is SGHTA and CDR2 is FQGTGA in the germline V gene. For the CDR3, the DNA is TGTGCCAGCAGCCGCGACGGGGGTTATACGCAGTATTTT. It is translated as CASSRDGGYTQYF.

This rearrangement joins TRBV5-8 to TRBJ2-1; 8 nucleotides align to TRBD2. Germline V gene lookup returns CDR1 SGHTS and CDR2 YDEGEE. V lost 0 bases to trimming and J lost 9 bases; unmatched junction nucleotides: 8. This CDR3 is built from 15 residues. Here the CDR3 reads CASSLDGRGAFEQFF. CDR3 in DNA: TGTGCCAGCAGCTTGGACGGGCGGGGGGCCTTTGAGCAGTTCTTC.

The chain carries TRBV19 and TRBJ2-7, with 8 bases matching TRBD1. This CDR3 spans 13 amino acids. Germline CDR1 and CDR2: LNHDA and SQIVND (reference sequence). V lost 8 bases to trimming and J lost 3 bases; unmatched junction nucleotides: 6. The CDR3 nucleotides read TGTGCCAGTGCCGGGGACAGGAGCTACGAGCAGTACTTC. It encodes CASAGDRSYEQYF.

This chain joins TRBV7-3 and TRBJ1-1; TRBD1 matches at 7 bases. Unmatched junction bases numbered 12, after V lost 5 bases and J lost 6 bases. The CDR3 has 15 residues. The germline gives CDR1 SGHTA, CDR2 FQGTGA. CDR3 in DNA: TGTGCCAGCAGCCCTCTTGGACAGGACGGAGCTGAAGCTTTCTTT. This translates into CASSPLGQDGAEAFF.

This clone has just a few counts. The chain combines TRBV6-2 or TRBV6-3 with TRBJ1-2; 10 positions agree with TRBD1. The V segment lost 2 bases and the J segment 4 bases; nucleotides outside the gene matches: 7. The CDR3 has 16 residues. Germline-derived CDR1 and CDR2 are MNHEY and SVGEGT. The CDR3 coding sequence is TGTGCCAGCAGTTACGGGACAGGGGCCTTGGGCTATGGCTACACCTTC. Translation gives CASSYGTGALGYGYTF.

This chain links TRBV7-9 with TRBJ1-3; 9 nucleotides agree with TRBD1. Germline CDR1 SEHNR, CDR2 FQNEAQ (reference sequence). The CDR3 runs 18 residues. The V and J ends lost 2 bases and 0 bases, in that order; junction bases with no gene match: 8. The CDR3 nucleotides read TGTGCCAGCAGCTTAACACCGGGACAGGGTAGCTCTGGAAACACCATATATTTT. It codes for CASSLTPGQGSSGNTIYF.

V is TRBV7-9 and J is TRBJ2-1; 8 nucleotides align to TRBD1. Germline trimming cut 1 base from V and 12 bases from J; bases unmatched to any gene: 5. CDR1 SEHNR and CDR2 FQNEAQ come from the germline V gene (reference sequence). The CDR3 length is 13 residues. The CDR3 coding sequence is TGTGCCAGCAGCTTAGGAGGGGGGACAGGGCAGTTCTTC. This sequence encodes CASSLGGGTGQFF.

The CDR3 loop is CASSQETGAATGELFF. DNA of the CDR3: TGCGCCAGCAGCCAAGAGACAGGGGCGGCCACCGGGGAGCTGTTTTTT. The chain employs TRBV4-3 and TRBJ2-2, with TRBD1 matching over 8 bases. Germline V lookup: CDR1 LGHNA, CDR2 YSLEER. The CDR3 has 16 residues. Losses at the gene ends were 0 bases for V and 4 bases for J; bases not matched to a gene: 4.

This clone was seen a few times. The V and J genes are TRBV7-2 and TRBJ2-1; a weak D match, TRBD2 (6 bases). Trimming cost V 5 bases and J 0 bases, with 17 bases left between them. Germline CDR1 is SGHTA and CDR2 is FQGNSA. This CDR3 has 17 residues. This chain's CDR3 is CASSPIWGDSSYNEQFF. CDR3 nucleotides: TGTGCCAGCAGCCCGATTTGGGGGGATAGCTCCTACAATGAGCAGTTCTTC.

This clone occurred once. CDR3 sequence: CASSVGLAGGSTDTQYF. The CDR3, as DNA: TGTGCCAGCAGCGTGGGACTAGCGGGAGGGAGCACAGATACGCAGTATTTT. The chain uses TRBV9 and TRBJ2-3, with 16 bases fitting TRBD2. With 2 bases clipped from V and 0 bases from J, the junction kept 0 bases outside the gene matches. The CDR3 has 17 residues. Looked up from germline, CDR1 is SGDLS and CDR2 is YYNGEE.